This TCR beta chain was captured in a study of graft-versus-host responses after intestinal transplantation. Turning to this clone: Its antigen remains unknown.

Study observations and caveats: GvH clones surfaced in recipient marrow, some emerging earlier in ileum or blood.

V was pared by 4 bases and J by 2 bases, with 7 bases of the junction left unmatched. This CDR3 has 15 amino acids. CDR1 SGHDN and CDR2 FVKESK come from the germline V gene. Here immunoSEQ multiplex PCR was the method, and the copy in TCRdb shows in-frame clones only, minus some. Of 35,000 to 45,000 clones listed, 85% to 95% were seen once; the top ten hold 3.6%. This sequence was found in a human patient who received an intestinal transplant, so some T cells may come from the graft donor. The sequencing used PBMCs, collected approximately 740 days after intestinal transplantation. The V call is TRBV14, the J call TRBJ1-2; 7 bases line up with TRBD1. For the CDR3, the DNA is TGTGCCAGCAGCCTCGGGACAGCGCTAAACTATGGCTACACCTTC. Translated: CASSLGTALNYGYTF.